This TCR beta chain was recorded in a study of blood T cell repertoires in COVID-19. The CDR3 sequence is 13 residues long. The germline CDR1 and CDR2 sequences are LNHDA and SQIVND (reference sequence). The V gene lost 7 bases and the J gene lost 0 bases, with 10 bases spanning the gap. Profiling relied on immunoSEQ multiplex PCR, and the TCRdb table lists in-frame clones only, not all of them. Among about 430,000 clones listed, roughly 84% were seen once. The TCR was taken from a woman younger than 35 who had been exposed to COVID-19. The sequencing sample was made of PBMCs or T cells enriched from blood (not recorded which). The gene calls are TRBV19 and TRBJ2-7; D might be TRBD1 (5 bases). DNA for the CDR3: TGTGCCAGTACGGACACCTACTCCTACGAGCAGTACTTC. Residues: CASTDTYSYEQYF. The variable domain in full, with the rest retrieved from reference TRBV19 and TRBJ2-7, is DGGITQSPKYLFRKEGQNVTLSCEQNLNHDAMYWYRQDPGQGLRLIYYSQIVNDFQKGDIAEGYSVSREKKESFPLTVTSAQKNPTAFYLCASTDTYSYEQYFGPGTRLTVT.